This T cell receptor (beta chain) was sequenced during a study of blood T cell repertoires in COVID-19. Study summary: Samples came from the United States, Italy and Spain, spanning acute and convalescent COVID-19.

How the authors handled the data: Amplification of reference gene primers was used by the study to estimate nucleated cell counts. The data were produced by immunoSEQ multiplex PCR, yet TCRdb's version contains in-frame clones alone and is incomplete. From that table come the V and J calls and clone size; the DNA was used to work out D and trimming. The table has about 130,000 clones, around 89% seen once. Trimming stripped 0 bases from V and 6 bases from J, with 10 bases between. The CDR3 consists of 14 residues. Germline V gene data show CDR1 as SGHKS and CDR2 as YYEKEE (reference sequence). The receptor comes from a man in his fifties or sixties with active or convalescent COVID-19. Sequenced sample: peripheral blood. The chain recombines TRBV5-5 with TRBJ1-3; no clear D gene. CDR3 sequence (DNA): TGTGCCAGCAGCTTGGGTAGTCTCAAAAACACCATATATTTT. Its translation: CASSLGSLKNTIYF.